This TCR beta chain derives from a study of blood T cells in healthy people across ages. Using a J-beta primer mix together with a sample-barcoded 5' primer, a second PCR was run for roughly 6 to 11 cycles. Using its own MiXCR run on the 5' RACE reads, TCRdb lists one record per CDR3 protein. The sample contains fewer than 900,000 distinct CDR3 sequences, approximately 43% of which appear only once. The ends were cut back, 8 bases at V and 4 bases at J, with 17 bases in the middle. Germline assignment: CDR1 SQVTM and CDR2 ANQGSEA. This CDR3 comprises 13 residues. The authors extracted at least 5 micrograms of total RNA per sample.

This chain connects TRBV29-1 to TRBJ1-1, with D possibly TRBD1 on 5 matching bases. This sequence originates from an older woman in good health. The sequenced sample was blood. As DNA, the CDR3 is TGCAGCTCCTTCGATGGGGGTAGCACTGAAGCTTTCTTT. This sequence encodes CSSFDGGSTEAFF.